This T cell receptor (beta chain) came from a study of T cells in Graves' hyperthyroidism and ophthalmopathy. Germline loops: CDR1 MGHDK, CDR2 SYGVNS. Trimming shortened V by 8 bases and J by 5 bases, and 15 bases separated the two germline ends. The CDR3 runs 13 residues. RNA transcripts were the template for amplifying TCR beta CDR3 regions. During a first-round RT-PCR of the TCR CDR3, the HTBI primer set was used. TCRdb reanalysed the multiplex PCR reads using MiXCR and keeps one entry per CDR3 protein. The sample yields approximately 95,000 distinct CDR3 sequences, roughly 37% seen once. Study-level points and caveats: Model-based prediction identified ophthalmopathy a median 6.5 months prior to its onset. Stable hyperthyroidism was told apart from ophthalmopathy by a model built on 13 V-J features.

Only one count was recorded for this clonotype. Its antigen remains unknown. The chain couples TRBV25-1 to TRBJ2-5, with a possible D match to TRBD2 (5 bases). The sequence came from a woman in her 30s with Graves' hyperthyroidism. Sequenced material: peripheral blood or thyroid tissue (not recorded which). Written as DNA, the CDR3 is TGTGCCAGCGGGGTAGGAGGTTCCGAGACCCAGTACTTC. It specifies CASGVGGSETQYF.